This entry lists 24 T cell receptor beta chains sequenced from one sample in a study of cytomegalovirus exposure and HLA in healthy donors. TCRdb's table, derived via immunoSEQ multiplex PCR, lists solely in-frame clones and lacks some. Of 90,000 to 130,000 clones in the sample, 95% were seen once. The sequenced material came from PBMCs. All receptors come from a woman younger than 30 in good health and CMV-seronegative.

This clone was found once. The chain employs TRBV19 and TRBJ1-2; maybe TRBD1 (5 bases). The germline V and J ends were trimmed by 5 bases and 3 bases, with 13 bases remaining between them. The CDR3 is made up of 14 amino acids. The germline CDR1 and CDR2 sequences are LNHDA and SQIVND (reference sequence). In DNA, the CDR3 is TGTGCCAGTAGTTTGGGGGGGACGTACTATGGCTACACCTTC. This sequence encodes CASSLGGTYYGYTF.

As for this clone: Its ends do not fully match the called genes, so a read error is possible. The V and J genes are TRBV6-1 and TRBJ2-5, with 8 nucleotides matching TRBD1. Germline V gives CDR1 MNHNS, CDR2 SASEGT. The CDR3 is 13 amino acids. CDR3: CASRRGLQETQYF. As DNA, the CDR3 is TGTGCCAGCCGCAGGGGGCTCCAAGAAACCCAGTACTTC.

The sample holds one count of this clone. The J gene is TRBJ2-1, the V gene TRBV6-1; 8 nucleotides line up with TRBD1. J lost 9 bases, V lost 2 bases, and 9 bases had no gene match. Germline CDR1 is MNHNS and CDR2 is SASEGT. The CDR3 consists of 15 residues. The CDR3 DNA follows: TGTGCCAGCAGTGAAATCGACAGGGGAGCTGTTGAGCAGTTCTTC. It specifies CASSEIDRGAVEQFF.

The chain employs TRBV28 and TRBJ1-2; 7 bases line up with TRBD1. The CDR3 is made up of 12 amino acids. J gave up 5 bases and V 5 bases, and 2 bases lay outside the gene matches. Germline V gives CDR1 MDHEN, CDR2 SYDVKM. The CDR3 reads CASSGTAYGYTF. The CDR3 DNA reads as TGTGCCAGCAGTGGGACAGCTTATGGCTACACCTTC.

The genes are TRBV29-1 and TRBJ1-2, with no clear D. The CDR3 spans 12 residues. Germline-derived CDR1 and CDR2 are SQVTM and ANQGSEA. The V end was cut by 8 bases, the J end by 8 bases, with 18 bases between. The CDR3 is CSLVSTTEGYTF. The DNA for the CDR3 is TGCAGCCTGGTTAGCACTACTGAAGGCTACACCTTC.

This sequence joins TRBV28 and TRBJ1-2; tentatively, D is TRBD1 (5 bases). Germline assignment: CDR1 MDHEN and CDR2 SYDVKM. V was shortened by 10 bases and J by 3 bases, with 15 bases between the two germline ends. The CDR3 has 13 amino acids. CDR3 sequence reads: CANGAGKDYGYTF. The CDR3 nucleotides read TGTGCCAATGGGGCAGGGAAGGACTATGGCTACACCTTC.

The V and J genes are TRBV5-1 and TRBJ2-2; D not certain. This CDR3 is 15 amino acids long. The V and J ends lost 0 bases and 0 bases respectively, with 6 bases between them. Looked up from germline, CDR1 is SGHRS and CDR2 is YFSETQ. The CDR3 coding sequence is TGCGCCAGCAGCTTGGGCGGAGCGAACACCGGGGAGCTGTTTTTT. It is translated as CASSLGGANTGELFF.

J is TRBJ2-3 and V is TRBV5-6, with 9 bases fitting TRBD1. The germline V gene encodes CDR1 SGHDT and CDR2 YYEEEE. J lost 0 bases, V lost 3 bases, and 5 bases had no gene match. CDR3 length equals 16 residues. DNA of the CDR3: TGTGCCAGCAGCTACCTGACAGGGGGGAGCACAGATACGCAGTATTTT. Its translation: CASSYLTGGSTDTQYF. The variable domain in full, completed from reference TRBV5-6 and TRBJ2-3, reads DAGVTQSPTHLIKTRGQQVTLRCSPKSGHDTVSWYQQALGQGPQFIFQYYEEEERQRGNFPDRFSGHQFPNYSSELNVNALLLGDSALYLCASSYLTGGSTDTQYFGPGTRLTVL.

The chain joins TRBV28 to TRBJ2-6; 10 bases line up with TRBD1. The CDR3 covers 22 residues. Per germline, CDR1 MDHEN and CDR2 SYDVKM. Trimming removed 3 bases from V and 0 bases from J; junction bases left unmatched: 17. The CDR3 reads CASSFSNLLRQGARSGANVLTF. The CDR3 nucleotides read TGTGCCAGCAGTTTCAGCAACCTACTTCGACAGGGGGCCCGCTCTGGGGCCAACGTCCTGACTTTC.

This clone has only one observation. The chain joins TRBV10-3 to TRBJ2-7; 8 bases align to TRBD2. After removal of 8 bases from V and 0 bases from J, the junction contained 9 bases not matched to a gene. There are 15 residues in the CDR3. Per germline, CDR1 ENHRY and CDR2 SYGVKD. The chain's CDR3 is CAIAPTSVSSYEQYF. As DNA, the CDR3 is TGTGCCATCGCACCGACTAGCGTCAGCTCCTACGAGCAGTACTTC.

About this clone itself: Within the sample, other DNA sequences also encode this same CDR3. The CDR3 spells CASSYRGSGANVLTF. CDR3 coding DNA: TGTGCCAGCAGTTACAGGGGGTCTGGGGCCAACGTCCTGACTTTC. The chain links TRBV6-5 to TRBJ2-6; the D gene is possibly TRBD1 (6 bases). This CDR3 has 15 residues. Germline V gene lookup returns CDR1 MNHEY and CDR2 SVGAGI. Trimming cost V 2 bases and J 1 base, with 6 bases left between them.

This clone has a single count. In nucleotides, the CDR3 is TGCGCCAGCAGTCAAAGGCAGGTAGAGGGCGTGGGCAATCAGCCCCAGCATTTT. This gives the protein CASSQRQVEGVGNQPQHF. The V gene is TRBV23-1, the J gene TRBJ1-5; D remains unclear. TRBV23-1 is an ORF; its function is uncertain. The V end was cut by 2 bases, the J end by 2 bases, with 19 bases between. The CDR3 totals 18 residues.

V usage is TRBV19 and J usage is TRBJ1-5, with TRBD1 matching over 9 bases. CDR3 length equals 17 residues. Germline CDR1 and CDR2: LNHDA and SQIVND (reference sequence). After removal of 6 bases from V and 0 bases from J, the junction contained 9 bases not matched to a gene. The CDR3 nucleotides are TGTGCCAGTAGATGGACAGGGGAGCCTTATAGCAATCAGCCCCAGCATTTT. Amino acids: CASRWTGEPYSNQPQHF.

V and J are TRBV7-2 and TRBJ1-2; D is undetermined. The CDR3 covers 13 residues. Trimming stripped 4 bases from V and 7 bases from J, with 13 bases between. CDR1 is SGHTA and CDR2 is FQGNSA in the germline V gene. In DNA, the CDR3 is TGTGCCAGCAGCTACGGGATGGCTCTTGGCTACACCTTC. Encoded protein: CASSYGMALGYTF. The entire variable domain, with the rest obtained from reference TRBV7-2 and TRBJ1-2, is as follows: GAGVSQSPSNKVTEKGKDVELRCDPISGHTALYWYRQSLGQGLEFLIYFQGNSAPDKSGLPSDRFSAERTGGSVSTLTIQRTQQEDSAVYLCASSYGMALGYTFGSGTRLTVV.

The rearrangement uses TRBV7-2 and TRBJ1-4; maybe TRBD1 (5 bases). CDR1 is SGHTA, CDR2 FQGNSA, per germline. This CDR3 region has 15 residues. With 5 bases removed from V and 6 bases from J, the gap between germline ends came to 16 bases. The CDR3 DNA is TGTGCCAGCAGCCCGAACCACCTAGGGGATGAAAAACTGTTTTTT. Translation gives CASSPNHLGDEKLFF.

This clone was observed once. The V and J genes are TRBV2 and TRBJ2-1; perhaps TRBD2 as D (7 bases). Germline CDR1 SNHLY, CDR2 FYNNEI. V lost 5 bases and J lost 3, with 14 bases in between. The CDR3 length is 15 residues. The CDR3 DNA follows: TGTGCCAGCAGTCTTCCGAGGGGGGGCTACAATGAGCAGTTCTTC. Translated: CASSLPRGGYNEQFF.

The chain is built from TRBV7-3 and TRBJ1-1; TRBD1 aligns across 8 bases. After removal of 4 bases from V and 4 bases from J, the junction contained 2 bases not matched to a gene. From germline, CDR1 is SGHTA and CDR2 FQGTGA. The CDR3 contains 13 residues. The CDR3: CASSSTGVTEAFF. The CDR3 coding sequence is TGTGCCAGCAGCTCGACAGGGGTCACTGAAGCTTTCTTT.

V gene TRBV2 combines with J gene TRBJ2-7, with a tentative D call TRBD1 (6 bases). This CDR3 has 14 amino acids. V was cut by 4 bases and J by 2 bases, with 12 bases left in between. The germline gives CDR1 SNHLY, CDR2 FYNNEI. Written as DNA, the CDR3 is TGTGCCAGCAGTGGCACAGGGTTACCCTACGAGCAGTACTTC. Translating gives CASSGTGLPYEQYF.

The chain couples TRBV7-3 to TRBJ2-7; D is perhaps TRBD2 (7 bases). Trimming stripped 2 bases from V and 6 bases from J, with 11 bases between. Germline CDR1 is SGHTA and CDR2 is FQGTGA. This CDR3 is built from 13 residues. The CDR3 loop is CASSLGGGGEQYF. CDR3 DNA: TGTGCCAGCAGCTTAGGCGGGGGCGGCGAGCAGTACTTC.

The chain recombines TRBV25-1 with TRBJ1-6; a weak D match, TRBD1 (5 bases). V was clipped by 1 base and J by 7 bases, with 11 bases between them. This CDR3 comprises 15 residues. Germline V gene data show CDR1 as MGHDK and CDR2 as SYGVNS. This CDR3 is CASSESRGTNSPLHF. The CDR3 bases are TGTGCCAGCAGTGAATCAAGGGGTACCAATTCACCCCTCCACTTT.

The chain joins TRBV27 to TRBJ2-1, with D perhaps TRBD1 (5 bases). V dropped 5 bases and J dropped 5 bases, with 22 bases sitting between them. CDR3 size: 17 residues. CDR1 MNHEY and CDR2 SMNVEV come from the germline V gene (reference sequence). This chain's CDR3 is CASSTSTQGFWDNEQFF. Written as DNA, the CDR3 is TGTGCCAGCAGTACTTCTACTCAGGGATTTTGGGACAATGAGCAGTTCTTC.

The V and J genes are TRBV18 and TRBJ1-3, with D unclear. The CDR3 totals 16 residues. CDR1 is KGHSH, CDR2 LQKENI, per germline. V shed 8 bases and J shed 2 bases, with 19 bases lying between them. CDR3 coding DNA: TGTGCCAGCACAAGATTCGTAGCCGGAGCTGGAAACACCATATATTTT. Residues: CASTRFVAGAGNTIYF.

The chain employs TRBV11-2 and TRBJ2-1, with a tentative D call TRBD1 (5 bases). The CDR3 has 13 amino acids. Germline CDR1 is SGHAT and CDR2 is FQNNGV. V was pared by 1 base and J by 13 bases, with 14 bases between. The CDR3 spells CASSLVIGANQFF. The CDR3 DNA reads as TGTGCCAGCAGCTTAGTGATTGGGGCTAATCAGTTCTTC.

This CDR3 is CASSQDGEETQYF. The CDR3 DNA follows: TGCGCCAGCAGCCAAGATGGGGAGGAGACCCAGTACTTC. This rearrangement joins TRBV4-1 to TRBJ2-5; D might be TRBD2 (5 bases). V was cut by 0 bases and J by 5 bases, with 7 bases left in between. The CDR3 is 13 amino acids. The germline V gene encodes CDR1 MGHRA and CDR2 YSYEKL.